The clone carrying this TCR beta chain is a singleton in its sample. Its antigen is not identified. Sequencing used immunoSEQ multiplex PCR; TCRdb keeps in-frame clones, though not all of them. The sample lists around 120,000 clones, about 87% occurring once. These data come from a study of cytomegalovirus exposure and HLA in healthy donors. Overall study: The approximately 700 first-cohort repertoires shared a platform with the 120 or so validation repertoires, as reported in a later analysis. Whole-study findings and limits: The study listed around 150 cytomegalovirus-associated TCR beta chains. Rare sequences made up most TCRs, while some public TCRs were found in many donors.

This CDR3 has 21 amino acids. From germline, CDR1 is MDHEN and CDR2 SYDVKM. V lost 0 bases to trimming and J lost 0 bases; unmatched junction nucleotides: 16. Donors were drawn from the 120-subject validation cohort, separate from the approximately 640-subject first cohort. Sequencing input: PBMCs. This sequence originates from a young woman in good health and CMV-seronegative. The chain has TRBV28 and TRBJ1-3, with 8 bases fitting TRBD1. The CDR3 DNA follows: TGTGCCAGCAGTTTATGGGGCCCCGGGACAGGCGTACCTAGCTCTGGAAACACCATATATTTT. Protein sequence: CASSLWGPGTGVPSSGNTIYF.